The sequence of this T cell receptor beta chain was determined in a study of cytomegalovirus exposure and HLA in healthy donors. About the research overall: In terms of ancestry, the Caucasian-associated cluster contained about 80% of the approximately 380 genotyped donors.

This CDR3 has 16 amino acids. Germline V gene lookup returns CDR1 KGHSH and CDR2 LQKENI. After removal of 2 bases from V and 2 bases from J, the junction contained 4 bases not matched to a gene. This PCR relied on a set of 60 Vbeta primers and 13 Jbeta primers. Clones were sequenced by immunoSEQ multiplex PCR, and TCRdb holds only the in-frame ones, with some missing. The sample includes nearly 200,000 clones, over 65% of them seen just once. Study-level findings and limits: Within a later analysis, the majority of CMV-associated TCR beta chains appeared HLA-restricted. HLA-A and HLA-B allele assignments for most subjects were reportedly predicted accurately using TCR beta sequences. V segments that were indistinguishable, TRBV6-2 and TRBV6-3 among them, were omitted from analysis.

As concerns this clone: Its antigen is currently unknown.

The TCR comes from a boy younger than 10 in good health and CMV-seronegative. The sequencing sample was made of PBMCs. The chain couples TRBV18 to TRBJ1-3, with TRBD1 matching over 9 bases. The CDR3 loop reads CASSPWDRAPGNTIYF. The CDR3 DNA is TGTGCCAGCTCACCATGGGACAGGGCACCTGGAAACACCATATATTTT.